The 24 T cell receptor beta chains below come from one sample, sequenced in a study of blood T cells in healthy people across ages. Alongside a J-beta primer mix, a sample-barcoded 5' primer served in a second PCR lasting roughly 7 to 12 cycles. TCRdb itself ran the 5' RACE reads through MiXCR, one entry per CDR3 protein. The table has 1.5 million to 1.8 million distinct CDR3 sequences, about 45% seen once. The sequencing input was blood. These receptors all come from a woman younger than 30 in good health.

The rearrangement joins TRBV29-1 to TRBJ2-7, with 9 nucleotides matching TRBD2. Germline loops: CDR1 SQVTM, CDR2 ANQGSEA. CDR3 length: 13 amino acids. After removal of 7 bases from V and 4 bases from J, the junction contained 8 bases not matched to a gene. As DNA, the CDR3 is TGCAGCGCTCAGAGCGGGAGGACGTACGAGCAGTACTTC. This gives the protein CSAQSGRTYEQYF.

There are a few counts of this clonotype. V gene TRBV5-6 combines with J gene TRBJ2-1; weak D call: TRBD1 (6 bases). The CDR3 has 19 residues. From germline, CDR1 is SGHDT and CDR2 YYEEEE. Trimming cost V 0 bases and J 0 bases, with 19 bases left between them. CDR3 sequence reads: CASSLATTPTGFSYNEQFF. The CDR3 region has the DNA TGTGCCAGCAGCTTGGCTACCACTCCAACAGGGTTCTCCTACAATGAGCAGTTCTTC.

This chain connects TRBV28 to TRBJ2-1; 12 bases are a match to TRBD2. Trimming cost V 4 bases and J 6 bases; bases outside gene matches: 10. Looked up from germline, CDR1 is MDHEN and CDR2 is SYDVKM. The CDR3 runs to 17 residues. The CDR3 protein is CASSSTWTSGIVNEQFF. DNA for the CDR3: TGTGCCAGCAGTTCCACCTGGACTAGCGGGATTGTCAATGAGCAGTTCTTC.

This clonotype occurred a few times. The chain is built from TRBV7-2 and TRBJ2-7, with 7 bases identical to TRBD1. The better agreement between TRBJ2-5 and the DNA end casts doubt on the J call. This CDR3 contains 15 residues. CDR1 SGHTA and CDR2 FQGNSA come from the germline V gene. CDR3 amino acids: CASSFPGTALLTQYF. The CDR3 DNA reads as TGTGCCAGCAGTTTTCCCGGGACAGCCCTCTTGACCCAGTACTTC.

The rearrangement links TRBV12-3 or TRBV12-4 to TRBJ2-5, with D perhaps matching TRBD1 or TRBD2 (5 bases each). The CDR3 has 15 residues. Trimming left V 5 bases short and J 6 bases short, with 19 bases between. CDR3 protein: CASSRDPTTWQTQYF. The CDR3 DNA reads TGTGCCAGCAGTCGGGACCCTACAACGTGGCAGACCCAGTACTTC.

DNA of the CDR3: TGCGCCAGCAGCCGACGGCAGGGGAACTCCTACAATGAGCAGTTCTTC. It translates to CASSRRQGNSYNEQFF. The chain links TRBV5-1 to TRBJ2-1; D is possibly TRBD1 (6 bases). The V end was cut by 4 bases, the J end by 0 bases, with 14 bases between. This CDR3 is built from 16 residues. Germline V gene data show CDR1 as SGHRS and CDR2 as YFSETQ. Variable domain in full (rest from reference TRBV5-1 and TRBJ2-1): KAGVTQTPRYLIKTRGQQVTLSCSPISGHRSVSWYQQTPGQGLQFLFEYFSETQRNKGNFPGRFSGRQFSNSRSEMNVSTLELGDSALYLCASSRRQGNSYNEQFFGPGTRLTVL.

This clonotype was observed a handful of times. The junction differs from germline at one of its ends, possibly a read error. The V call is TRBV20-1, the J call TRBJ2-1, with D tentatively TRBD1 or TRBD2 (5 bases each). The CDR3 has 13 amino acids. Germline V gene data show CDR1 as DFQATT and CDR2 as SNEGSKA (reference sequence). CDR3 protein: CSASNGAYNEQFF. CDR3 in DNA: TGTAGTGCTAGTAACGGGGCGTACAATGAGCAGTTCTTC.

The chain couples TRBV12-3 or TRBV12-4 to TRBJ2-3; D not resolved. The CDR3 is 13 amino acids. Trimming cost V 5 bases and J 2 bases, with 8 bases left between them. CDR3 loop: CASSAELTDTQYF. CDR3 in DNA: TGTGCCAGCAGTGCAGAACTCACAGATACGCAGTATTTT.

On this clonotype: The junction departs from germline at one end; a sequencing error may be responsible. J is TRBJ1-1 and V is TRBV30, with D maybe TRBD1 (5 bases). This CDR3 spans 15 amino acids. Germline V gives CDR1 GTSNPN, CDR2 SVGIG (reference sequence). CDR3 loop: CAWSVSGTPGTETFF. The CDR3 DNA reads as TGTGCCTGGAGTGTAAGTGGCACCCCGGGGACTGAAACTTTCTTT.

The chain couples TRBV14 to TRBJ2-5; D is perhaps TRBD2 (6 bases). With 1 base removed from V and 2 bases from J, the gap between germline ends came to 17 bases. CDR1 is SGHDN, CDR2 FVKESK, per germline. The CDR3 loop spans 17 amino acids. CDR3 in DNA: TGTGCCAGCAGCCAAGGGTGGAGGGGCTCCGTTCAAGAGACCCAGTACTTC. Protein product: CASSQGWRGSVQETQYF.

CDR3 protein: CSAPSGTAKSSYNSPLHF. The CDR3, as DNA: TGCAGTGCCCCCTCCGGGACAGCAAAGAGCTCCTATAATTCACCCCTCCACTTT. The chain links TRBV20-1 to TRBJ1-6, with TRBD1 identical over 7 bases. The length of the CDR3 is 18 residues. After removal of 6 bases from V and 0 bases from J, the junction contained 14 bases not matched to a gene. Germline CDR1 reads DFQATT; CDR2 reads SNEGSKA (reference sequence).

The chain joins TRBV3-1 to TRBJ2-2; TRBD2 aligns across 7 bases. In germline, CDR1 is LGHDT, CDR2 YNNKEL (reference sequence). The CDR3 extends over 15 amino acids. V shed 4 bases, J shed 7 bases, and the junction held 9 bases outside the gene matches. The CDR3 loop reads CASSLFAGTNGELFF. DNA of the CDR3: TGTGCCAGCAGCCTGTTTGCAGGGACTAACGGGGAGCTGTTTTTT.

In regard to this clonotype: A single base separates this from a much larger clone, so it may be a read error. The chain carries TRBV10-3 and TRBJ2-7, with D perhaps matching TRBD2 (6 bases). CDR1 is ENHRY, CDR2 SYGVKD, per germline. The CDR3 sequence is 15 residues long. The V end was cut by 3 bases, the J end by 3 bases, with 15 bases between. CDR3 coding DNA: TGTGCCATCAGTGATCTAGCGTCCCTTTTCTACGAGCAGTACTTC. This encodes CAISDLASLFYEQYF.

In its sample, this clonotype was seen a few times. The chain links TRBV7-2 to TRBJ2-5, with TRBD1 as a possible D gene (6 bases). V shed 7 bases and J shed 5 bases, with 20 bases lying between them. Germline V gene sequence: CDR1 SGHTA, CDR2 FQGNSA. The CDR3 consists of 15 residues. The CDR3 DNA follows: TGTGCCAGCACCCCAGAGGGACATCTTGGGGAGACCCAGTACTTC. Protein sequence: CASTPEGHLGETQYF.

This clonotype appeared a few times. J is TRBJ2-3 and V is TRBV14; 9 nucleotides match TRBD2. Germline V gives CDR1 SGHDN, CDR2 FVKESK. V lost 2 bases, J lost 7 bases, and 13 bases stayed unmatched. The CDR3 is made up of 17 amino acids. The CDR3 loop reads CASSQRWLAGTSNTQYF. Here the CDR3 DNA reads TGTGCCAGCAGCCAACGATGGCTAGCGGGAACGTCAAATACGCAGTATTTT.

About this clonotype: Germline and junction disagree at one end, which may indicate a read error. V usage is TRBV7-2 and J usage is TRBJ2-1; TRBD2 matches at 8 bases. The CDR3 loop spans 15 amino acids. Germline CDR1 is SGHTA and CDR2 is FQGNSA. CDR3 protein: CASNLDAGGYNEQFF. DNA for the CDR3: TGTGCCAGCAACTTAGACGCGGGGGGATACAATGAGCAGTTCTTC. Filled out from reference TRBV7-2 and TRBJ2-1, the complete variable domain reads GAGVSQSPSNKVTEKGKDVELRCDPISGHTALYWYRQSLGQGLEFLIYFQGNSAPDKSGLPSDRFSAERTGGSVSTLTIQRTQQEDSAVYLCASNLDAGGYNEQFFGPGTRLTVL.

The count of this clonotype is one. A junction end diverges from the germline sequence, so it may reflect a read error. The chain uses TRBV6-5 and TRBJ1-6, with a weak D call TRBD1 (5 bases). The CDR3 sequence is 14 residues long. Germline V CDR1 and CDR2: MNHEY, SVGAGI. CDR3 coding DNA: TGTGCCAGCATTTACTTCAGGGAGAATTCACCCCTCCACTTT. Its protein product is CASIYFRENSPLHF.

This clonotype has a handful of counts. The chain is built from TRBV7-3 and TRBJ2-7, with 9 bases aligning to TRBD2. Trimming cost V 2 bases and J 2 bases; bases outside gene matches: 4. Germline values: CDR1 SGHTA, CDR2 FQGTGA. The CDR3 extends over 15 amino acids. The CDR3 region is CASSLEPSGTYEQYF. The DNA of the CDR3 is TGTGCCAGCAGCTTAGAGCCTAGCGGGACCTACGAGCAGTACTTC. Variable domain in full (rest from reference TRBV7-3 and TRBJ2-7): GAGVSQTPSNKVTEKGKYVELRCDPISGHTALYWYRQSLGQGPEFLIYFQGTGAADDSGLPNDRFFAVRPEGSVSTLKIQRTERGDSAVYLCASSLEPSGTYEQYFGPGTRLTVT.

The chain carries TRBV20-1 and TRBJ1-3, with D perhaps TRBD1 (6 bases). The CDR3 is made up of 14 amino acids. Germline values: CDR1 DFQATT, CDR2 SNEGSKA (reference sequence). V was shortened by 3 bases and J by 6 bases, with 15 bases between the two germline ends. The CDR3 DNA is TGCAGTGCTAGTCGCAGGGGAATTGTAAACACCATATATTTT. Residues: CSASRRGIVNTIYF.

This clonotype was observed a handful of times. The chain links TRBV28 to TRBJ1-5, with 9 nucleotides matching TRBD1. The CDR3 is made up of 15 amino acids. Germline values: CDR1 MDHEN, CDR2 SYDVKM. The V and J ends lost 1 base and 5 bases, in that order; junction bases with no gene match: 3. The CDR3 spells CASSLLQGAYQPQHF. The CDR3 region has the DNA TGTGCCAGCAGTTTATTACAGGGGGCTTATCAGCCCCAGCATTTT. Looking up the rest from reference TRBV28 and TRBJ1-5 gives the full variable domain: DVKVTQSSRYLVKRTGEKVFLECVQDMDHENMFWYRQDPGLGLRLIYFSYDVKMKEKGDIPEGYSVSREKKERFSLILESASTNQTSMYLCASSLLQGAYQPQHFGDGTRLSIL.

This clonotype was counted a few times. The rearrangement joins TRBV6-5 to TRBJ1-5; no firm D call. The germline gives CDR1 MNHEY, CDR2 SVGAGI. This CDR3 is built from 15 residues. The germline V and J ends were trimmed by 6 bases and 2 bases, with 14 bases remaining between them. The CDR3 loop is CASRRTIEGNQPQHF. CDR3 DNA: TGTGCCAGCAGGCGGACCATCGAAGGCAATCAGCCCCAGCATTTT.

This sequence joins TRBV11-2 and TRBJ2-1; D could derive from TRBD1 or TRBD2 (6 bases each). The length of the CDR3 is 19 residues. V lost 5 bases and J 8 bases, leaving 31 bases between the germline ends. Germline V CDR1 and CDR2: SGHAT, FQNNGV. CDR3 protein: CASSPPAGGGTRDLDEQFF. The CDR3 coding sequence is TGTGCCAGCAGCCCTCCCGCGGGTGGCGGGACAAGGGATTTGGATGAGCAGTTCTTC.

The chain combines TRBV2 with TRBJ1-6; the D gene is possibly TRBD1 (5 bases). Germline-derived CDR1 and CDR2 are SNHLY and FYNNEI. Trimming took off 8 bases at V and 7 bases at J, with 12 bases between the two ends. The CDR3 has 13 amino acids. The CDR3 sequence is CASGGERNSPLHF. The CDR3 nucleotides are TGTGCCAGCGGGGGGGAGAGAAATTCACCCCTCCACTTT.

This clonotype was counted a few times. The V gene is TRBV11-2, the J gene TRBJ2-7; 13 bases match TRBD2. Germline values: CDR1 SGHAT, CDR2 FQNNGV. Unmatched junction bases numbered 3, after V lost 4 bases and J lost 3 bases. There are 15 residues in the CDR3. The chain's CDR3 is CASSWTSGGLYEQYF. As DNA, the CDR3 is TGTGCCAGCAGCTGGACTAGCGGGGGACTCTACGAGCAGTACTTC.